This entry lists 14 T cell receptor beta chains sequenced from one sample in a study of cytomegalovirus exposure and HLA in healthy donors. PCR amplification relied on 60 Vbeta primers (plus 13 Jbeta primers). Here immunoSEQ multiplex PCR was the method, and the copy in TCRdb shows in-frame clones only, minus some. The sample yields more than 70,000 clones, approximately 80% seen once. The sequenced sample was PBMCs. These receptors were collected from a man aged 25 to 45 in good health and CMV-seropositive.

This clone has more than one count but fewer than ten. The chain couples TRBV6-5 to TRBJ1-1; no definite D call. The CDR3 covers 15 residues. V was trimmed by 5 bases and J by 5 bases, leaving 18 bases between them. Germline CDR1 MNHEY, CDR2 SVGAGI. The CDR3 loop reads CASSRYGRAGTEAFF. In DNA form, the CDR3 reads TGTGCCAGCAGTCGATATGGGAGAGCGGGAACTGAAGCTTTCTTT.

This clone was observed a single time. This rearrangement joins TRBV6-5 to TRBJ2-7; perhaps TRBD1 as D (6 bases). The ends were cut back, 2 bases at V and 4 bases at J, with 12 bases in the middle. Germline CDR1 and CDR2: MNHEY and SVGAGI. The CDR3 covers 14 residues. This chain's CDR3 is CASSYRSQGYEQYF. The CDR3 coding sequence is TGTGCCAGCAGTTACCGTTCACAGGGTTACGAGCAGTACTTC.

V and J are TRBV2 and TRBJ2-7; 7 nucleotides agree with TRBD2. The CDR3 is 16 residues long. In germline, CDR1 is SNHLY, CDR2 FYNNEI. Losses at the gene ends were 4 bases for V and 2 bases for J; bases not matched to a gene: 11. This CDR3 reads CASSVPNSGPTYEQYF. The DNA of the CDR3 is TGTGCCAGCAGTGTGCCCAATAGCGGGCCTACCTACGAGCAGTACTTC.

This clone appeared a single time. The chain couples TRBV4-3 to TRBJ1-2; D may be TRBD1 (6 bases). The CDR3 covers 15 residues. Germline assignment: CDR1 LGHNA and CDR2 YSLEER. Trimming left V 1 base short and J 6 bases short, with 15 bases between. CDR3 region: CASSQALGGRHGYTF. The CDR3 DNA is TGCGCCAGCAGCCAAGCACTCGGGGGGCGTCATGGCTACACCTTC.

The CDR3: CASSYRDRAEKLFF. CDR3 coding DNA: TGCGCCAGCAGTTATCGGGACAGGGCGGAAAAACTGTTTTTT. The chain links TRBV5-1 to TRBJ1-4; TRBD1 aligns across 9 bases. The CDR3 extends over 14 amino acids. V was pared by 5 bases and J by 8 bases, with 7 bases of the junction left unmatched. Germline CDR1 SGHRS, CDR2 YFSETQ.

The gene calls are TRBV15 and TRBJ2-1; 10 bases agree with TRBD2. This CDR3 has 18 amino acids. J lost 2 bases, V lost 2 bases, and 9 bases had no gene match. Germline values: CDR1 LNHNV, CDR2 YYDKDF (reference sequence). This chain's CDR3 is CATSRPFGLAVTYNEQFF. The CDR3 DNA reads TGTGCCACCAGCAGACCATTCGGACTAGCGGTTACCTACAATGAGCAGTTCTTC.

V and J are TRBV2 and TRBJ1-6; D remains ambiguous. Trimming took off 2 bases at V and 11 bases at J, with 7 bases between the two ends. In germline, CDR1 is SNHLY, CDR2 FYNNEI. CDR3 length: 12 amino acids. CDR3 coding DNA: TGTGCCAGCAGTGAACTCAGTCCACCCCTCCACTTT. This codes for CASSELSPPLHF. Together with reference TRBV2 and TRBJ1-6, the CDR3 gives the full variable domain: EPEVTQTPSHQVTQMGQEVILRCVPISNHLYFYWYRQILGQKVEFLVSFYNNEISEKSEIFDDQFSVERPDGSNFTLKIRSTKLEDSAMYFCASSELSPPLHFGNGTRLTVT.

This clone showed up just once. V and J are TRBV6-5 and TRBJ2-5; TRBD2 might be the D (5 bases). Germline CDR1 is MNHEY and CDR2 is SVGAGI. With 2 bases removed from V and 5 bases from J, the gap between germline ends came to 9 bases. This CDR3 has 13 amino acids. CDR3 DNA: TGTGCCAGCAGTTACGGAGGTTACGAGACCCAGTACTTC. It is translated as CASSYGGYETQYF.

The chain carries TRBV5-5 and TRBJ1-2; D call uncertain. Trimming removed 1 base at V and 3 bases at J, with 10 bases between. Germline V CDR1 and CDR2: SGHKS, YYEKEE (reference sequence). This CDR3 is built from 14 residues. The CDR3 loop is CASSLWLGDYGYTF. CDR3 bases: TGTGCCAGCAGCTTGTGGCTGGGCGACTATGGCTACACCTTC.

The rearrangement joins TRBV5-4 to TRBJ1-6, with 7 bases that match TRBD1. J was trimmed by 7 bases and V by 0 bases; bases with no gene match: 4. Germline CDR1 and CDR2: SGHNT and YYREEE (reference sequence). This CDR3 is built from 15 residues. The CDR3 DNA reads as TGTGCCAGCAGCTTGGGCCAGGGGGGAAATTCACCCCTCCACTTT. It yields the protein CASSLGQGGNSPLHF.

CDR3 residues: CASSLSGGGDTQYF. Written as DNA, the CDR3 is TGCGCCAGCAGCTTGTCCGGCGGGGGAGATACGCAGTATTTT. The chain links TRBV5-1 to TRBJ2-3; the match to TRBD2 covers 7 bases. The CDR3 sequence is 14 residues long. V shed 1 base and J 5 bases; nucleotides not matched to a gene: 4. Germline V gene sequence: CDR1 SGHRS, CDR2 YFSETQ. Full variable domain (missing parts from reference TRBV5-1 and TRBJ2-3): KAGVTQTPRYLIKTRGQQVTLSCSPISGHRSVSWYQQTPGQGLQFLFEYFSETQRNKGNFPGRFSGRQFSNSRSEMNVSTLELGDSALYLCASSLSGGGDTQYFGPGTRLTVL.

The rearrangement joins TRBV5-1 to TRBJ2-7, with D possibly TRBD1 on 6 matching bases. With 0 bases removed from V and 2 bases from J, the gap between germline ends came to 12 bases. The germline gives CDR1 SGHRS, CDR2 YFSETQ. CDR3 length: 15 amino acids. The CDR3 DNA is TGCGCCAGCAGCTTGGAGGCAGGGGCACCCTACGAGCAGTACTTC. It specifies CASSLEAGAPYEQYF.

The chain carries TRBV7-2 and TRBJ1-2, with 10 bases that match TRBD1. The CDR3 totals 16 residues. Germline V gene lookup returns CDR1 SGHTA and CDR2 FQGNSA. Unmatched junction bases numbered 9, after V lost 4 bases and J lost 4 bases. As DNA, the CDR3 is TGTGCCAGCAGCTCTACGTCCGGGACAGGGGCCTATGGCTACACCTTC. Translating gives CASSSTSGTGAYGYTF.

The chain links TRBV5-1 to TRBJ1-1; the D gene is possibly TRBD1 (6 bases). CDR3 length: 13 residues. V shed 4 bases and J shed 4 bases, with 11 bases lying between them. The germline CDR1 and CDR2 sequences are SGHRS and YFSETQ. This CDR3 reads CASSNTGLTEAFF. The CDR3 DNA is TGCGCCAGCAGCAATACAGGGCTCACTGAAGCTTTCTTT.